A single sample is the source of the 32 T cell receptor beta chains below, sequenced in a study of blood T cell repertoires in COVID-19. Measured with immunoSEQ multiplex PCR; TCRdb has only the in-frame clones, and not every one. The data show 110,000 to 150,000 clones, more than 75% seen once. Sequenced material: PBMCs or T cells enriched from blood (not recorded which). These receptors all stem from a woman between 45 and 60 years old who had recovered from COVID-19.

The CDR3, as DNA: TGTGCCAGCAGTGAAGTGGCTAGCGGGGGGGGGACCCAGTACTTC. Its translation is CASSEVASGGGTQYF. This rearrangement joins TRBV2 to TRBJ2-5; 12 bases line up with TRBD2. With 1 base clipped from V and 7 bases from J, the junction kept 4 bases outside the gene matches. Germline-derived CDR1 and CDR2 are SNHLY and FYNNEI. CDR3 size: 15 residues.

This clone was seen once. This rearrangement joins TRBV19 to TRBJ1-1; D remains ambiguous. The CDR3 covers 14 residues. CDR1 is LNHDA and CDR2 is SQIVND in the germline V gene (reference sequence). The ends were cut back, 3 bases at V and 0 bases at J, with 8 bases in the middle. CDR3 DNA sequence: TGTGCCAGTAGTATTTGGCAGATGAACACTGAAGCTTTCTTT. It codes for CASSIWQMNTEAFF.

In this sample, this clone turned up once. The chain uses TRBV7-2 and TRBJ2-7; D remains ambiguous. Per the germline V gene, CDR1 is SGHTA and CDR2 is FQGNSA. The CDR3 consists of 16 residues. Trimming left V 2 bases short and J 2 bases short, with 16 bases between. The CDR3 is CASSLSLQRPAYEQYF. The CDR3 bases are TGTGCCAGCAGCTTATCCTTGCAGAGGCCAGCCTACGAGCAGTACTTC.

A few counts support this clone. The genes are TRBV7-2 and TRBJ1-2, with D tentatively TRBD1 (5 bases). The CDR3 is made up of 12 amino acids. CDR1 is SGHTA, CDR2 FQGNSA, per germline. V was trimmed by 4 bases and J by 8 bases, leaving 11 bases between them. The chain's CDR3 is CASSSRTGGYTF. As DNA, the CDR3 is TGTGCCAGCAGCTCTCGAACAGGAGGCTACACCTTC.

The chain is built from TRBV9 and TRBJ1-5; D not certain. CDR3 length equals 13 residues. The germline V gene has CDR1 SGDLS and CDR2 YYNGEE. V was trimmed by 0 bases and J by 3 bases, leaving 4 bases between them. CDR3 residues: CASSVDINQPQHF. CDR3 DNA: TGTGCCAGCAGCGTAGATATCAATCAGCCCCAGCATTTT.

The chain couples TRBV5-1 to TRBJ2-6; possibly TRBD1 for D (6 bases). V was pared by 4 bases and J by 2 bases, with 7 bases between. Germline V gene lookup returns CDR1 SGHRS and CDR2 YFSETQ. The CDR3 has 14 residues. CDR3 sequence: CASSRTAGANVLTF. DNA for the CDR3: TGCGCCAGCAGCCGGACAGCTGGGGCCAACGTCCTGACTTTC.

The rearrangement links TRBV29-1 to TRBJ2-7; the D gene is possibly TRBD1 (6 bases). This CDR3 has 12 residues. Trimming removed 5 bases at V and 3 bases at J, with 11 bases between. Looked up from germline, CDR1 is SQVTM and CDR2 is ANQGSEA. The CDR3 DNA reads TGCAGCGTTATCGACAGGTTCTACGAGCAGTACTTC. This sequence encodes CSVIDRFYEQYF.

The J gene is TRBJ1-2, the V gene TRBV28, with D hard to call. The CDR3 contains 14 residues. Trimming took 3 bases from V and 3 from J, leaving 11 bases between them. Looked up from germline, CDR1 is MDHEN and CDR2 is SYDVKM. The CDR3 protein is CASSLSGSDYGYTF. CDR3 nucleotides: TGTGCCAGCAGTTTGTCCGGGAGCGACTATGGCTACACCTTC.

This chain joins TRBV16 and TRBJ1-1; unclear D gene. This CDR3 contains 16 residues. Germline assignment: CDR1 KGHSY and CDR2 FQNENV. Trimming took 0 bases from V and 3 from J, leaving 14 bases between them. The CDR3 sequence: CASSQSTFQADTEAFF. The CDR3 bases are TGTGCCAGCAGCCAATCGACGTTCCAAGCGGACACTGAAGCTTTCTTT. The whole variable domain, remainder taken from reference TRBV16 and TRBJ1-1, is GEEVAQTPKHLVRGEGQKAKLYCAPIKGHSYVFWYQQVLKNEFKFLISFQNENVFDETGMPKERFSAKCLPNSPCSLEIQATKLEDSAVYFCASSQSTFQADTEAFFGQGTRLTVV.

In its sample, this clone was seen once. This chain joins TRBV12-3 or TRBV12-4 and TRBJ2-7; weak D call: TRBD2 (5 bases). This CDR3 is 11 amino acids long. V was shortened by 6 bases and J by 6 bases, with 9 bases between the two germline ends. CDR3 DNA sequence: TGTGCCAGCAGCGAACGGGGCGAGCAGTACTTC. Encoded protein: CASSERGEQYF.

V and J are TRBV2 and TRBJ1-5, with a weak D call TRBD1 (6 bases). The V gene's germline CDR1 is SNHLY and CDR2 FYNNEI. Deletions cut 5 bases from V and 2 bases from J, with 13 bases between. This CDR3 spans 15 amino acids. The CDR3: CASSYREGGNQPQHF. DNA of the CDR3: TGTGCCAGCAGTTACAGGGAGGGCGGCAATCAGCCCCAGCATTTT.

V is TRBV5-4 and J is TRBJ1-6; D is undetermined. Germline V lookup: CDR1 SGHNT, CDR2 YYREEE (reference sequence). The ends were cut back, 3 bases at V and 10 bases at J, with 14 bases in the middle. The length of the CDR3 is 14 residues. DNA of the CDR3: TGTGCCAGCAGCTCCCTGCAGGATCAATCACCCCTCCACTTT. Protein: CASSSLQDQSPLHF.

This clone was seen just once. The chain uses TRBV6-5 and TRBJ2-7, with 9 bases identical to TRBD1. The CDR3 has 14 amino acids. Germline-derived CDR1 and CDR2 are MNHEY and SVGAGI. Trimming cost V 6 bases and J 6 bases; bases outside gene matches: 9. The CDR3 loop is CASRISGTGIEQYF. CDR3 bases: TGTGCCAGCAGAATTTCCGGGACAGGGATCGAGCAGTACTTC.

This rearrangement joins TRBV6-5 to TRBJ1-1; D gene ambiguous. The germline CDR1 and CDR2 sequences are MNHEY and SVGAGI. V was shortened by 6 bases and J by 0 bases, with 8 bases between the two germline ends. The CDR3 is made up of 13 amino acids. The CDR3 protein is CASSLTLNTEAFF. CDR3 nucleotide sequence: TGTGCCAGCAGCCTAACTTTGAACACTGAAGCTTTCTTT.

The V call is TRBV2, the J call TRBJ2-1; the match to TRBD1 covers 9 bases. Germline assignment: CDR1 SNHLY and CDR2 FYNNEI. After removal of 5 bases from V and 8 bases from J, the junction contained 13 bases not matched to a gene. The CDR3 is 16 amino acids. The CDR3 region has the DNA TGTGCCAGCAGTCCACTGGGACAGGGTTTTGGCGATGAGCAGTTCTTC. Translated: CASSPLGQGFGDEQFF.

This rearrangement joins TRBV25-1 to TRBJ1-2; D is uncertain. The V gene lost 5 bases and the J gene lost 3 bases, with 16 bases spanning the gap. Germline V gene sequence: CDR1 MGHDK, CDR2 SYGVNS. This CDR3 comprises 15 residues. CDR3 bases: TGTGCCAGCAGTTCCCCTATAGGCGGATACTATGGCTACACCTTC. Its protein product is CASSSPIGGYYGYTF.

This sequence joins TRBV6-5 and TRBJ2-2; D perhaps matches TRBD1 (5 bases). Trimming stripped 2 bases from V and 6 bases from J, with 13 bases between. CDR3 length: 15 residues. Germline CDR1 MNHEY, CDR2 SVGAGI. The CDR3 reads CASSYVGRVSGELFF. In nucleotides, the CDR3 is TGTGCCAGCAGTTACGTTGGCAGGGTGTCCGGGGAGCTGTTTTTT.

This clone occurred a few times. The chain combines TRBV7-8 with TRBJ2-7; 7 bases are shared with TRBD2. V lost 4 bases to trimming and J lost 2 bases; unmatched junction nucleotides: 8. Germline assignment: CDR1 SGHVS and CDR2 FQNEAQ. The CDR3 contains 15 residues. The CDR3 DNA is TGTGCCAGCAGCTGGGCGGGGAGCGGGACCTACGAGCAGTACTTC. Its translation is CASSWAGSGTYEQYF.

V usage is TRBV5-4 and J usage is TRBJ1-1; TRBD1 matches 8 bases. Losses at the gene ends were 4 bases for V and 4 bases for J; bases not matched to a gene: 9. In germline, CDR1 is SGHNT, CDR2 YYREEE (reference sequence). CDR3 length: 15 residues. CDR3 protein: CASSRPRTGSTEAFF. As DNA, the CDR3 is TGTGCCAGCAGCCGACCCCGGACAGGGAGCACTGAAGCTTTCTTT.

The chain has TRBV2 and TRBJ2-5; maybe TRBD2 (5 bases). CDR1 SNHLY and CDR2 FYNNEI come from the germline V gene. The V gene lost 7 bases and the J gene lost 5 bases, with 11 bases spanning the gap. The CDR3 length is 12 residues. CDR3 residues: CASIDRGETQYF. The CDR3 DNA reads TGTGCCAGCATCGACCGAGGGGAGACCCAGTACTTC.

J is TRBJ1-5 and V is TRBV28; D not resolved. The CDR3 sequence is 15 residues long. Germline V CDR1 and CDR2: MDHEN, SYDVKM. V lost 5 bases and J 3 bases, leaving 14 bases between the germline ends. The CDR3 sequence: CASSPARAHNQPQHF. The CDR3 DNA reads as TGTGCCAGCAGTCCCGCGAGGGCTCACAATCAGCCCCAGCATTTT. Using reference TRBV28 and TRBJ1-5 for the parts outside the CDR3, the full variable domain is DVKVTQSSRYLVKRTGEKVFLECVQDMDHENMFWYRQDPGLGLRLIYFSYDVKMKEKGDIPEGYSVSREKKERFSLILESASTNQTSMYLCASSPARAHNQPQHFGDGTRLSIL.

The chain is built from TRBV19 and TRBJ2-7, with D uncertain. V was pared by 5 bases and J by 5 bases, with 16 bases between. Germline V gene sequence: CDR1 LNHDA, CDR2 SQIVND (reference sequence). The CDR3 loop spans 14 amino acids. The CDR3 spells CASSGWLERHEQYF. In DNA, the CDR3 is TGTGCCAGTAGTGGTTGGCTAGAGCGCCACGAGCAGTACTTC.

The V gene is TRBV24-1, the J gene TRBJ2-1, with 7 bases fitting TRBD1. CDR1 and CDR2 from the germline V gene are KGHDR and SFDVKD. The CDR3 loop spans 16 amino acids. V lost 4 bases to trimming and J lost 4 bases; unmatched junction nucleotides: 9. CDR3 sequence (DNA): TGTGCCACCAGTGACCCCAGACAGGGAGAGTACAATGAGCAGTTCTTC. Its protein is CATSDPRQGEYNEQFF.

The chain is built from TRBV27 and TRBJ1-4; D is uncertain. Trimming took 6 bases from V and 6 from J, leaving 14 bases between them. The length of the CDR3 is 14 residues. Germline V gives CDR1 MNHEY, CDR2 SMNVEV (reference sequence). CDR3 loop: CASRIEGGDEKLFF. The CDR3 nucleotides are TGTGCCAGCAGAATAGAGGGTGGAGATGAAAAACTGTTTTTT.

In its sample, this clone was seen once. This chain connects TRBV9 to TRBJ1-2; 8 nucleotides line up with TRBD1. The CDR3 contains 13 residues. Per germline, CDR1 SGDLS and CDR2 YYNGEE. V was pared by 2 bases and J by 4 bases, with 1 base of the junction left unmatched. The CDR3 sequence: CASSVGQGYGYTF. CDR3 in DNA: TGTGCCAGCAGCGTCGGACAGGGCTATGGCTACACCTTC.

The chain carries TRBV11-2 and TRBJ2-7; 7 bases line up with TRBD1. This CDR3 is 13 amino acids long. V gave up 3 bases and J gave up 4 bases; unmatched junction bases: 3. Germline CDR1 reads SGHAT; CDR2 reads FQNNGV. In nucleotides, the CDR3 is TGTGCCAGCAGCTTTACAGGGGAGTACGAGCAGTACTTC. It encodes CASSFTGEYEQYF.

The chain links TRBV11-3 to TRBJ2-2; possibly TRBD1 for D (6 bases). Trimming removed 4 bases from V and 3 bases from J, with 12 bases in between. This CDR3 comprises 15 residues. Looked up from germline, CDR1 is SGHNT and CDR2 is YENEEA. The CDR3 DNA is TGTGCCAGCAGCTCCGGGACATCAGACACCGGGGAGCTGTTTTTT. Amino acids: CASSSGTSDTGELFF.

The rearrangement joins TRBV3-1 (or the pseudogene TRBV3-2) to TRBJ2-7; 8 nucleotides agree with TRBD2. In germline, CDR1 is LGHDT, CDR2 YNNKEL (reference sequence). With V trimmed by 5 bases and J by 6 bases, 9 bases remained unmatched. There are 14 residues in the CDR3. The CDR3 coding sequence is TGTGCCAGCAGCTGGATAGCGGGGAAAGGCGAGCAGTACTTC. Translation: CASSWIAGKGEQYF.

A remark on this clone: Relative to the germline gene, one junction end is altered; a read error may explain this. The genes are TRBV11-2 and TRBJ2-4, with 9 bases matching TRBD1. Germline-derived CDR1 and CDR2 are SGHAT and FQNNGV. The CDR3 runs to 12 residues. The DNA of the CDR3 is TGTGCCAGCAGCTTAGGGACAGGGGTTCAATACTTC. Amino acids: CASSLGTGVQYF.

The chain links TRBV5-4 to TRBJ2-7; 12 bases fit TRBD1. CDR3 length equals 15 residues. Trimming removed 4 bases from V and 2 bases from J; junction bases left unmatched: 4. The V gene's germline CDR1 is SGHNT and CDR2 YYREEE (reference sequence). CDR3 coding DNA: TGTGCCAGCAGCCGGGACAGGGGGCACGCCTACGAGCAGTACGTC. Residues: CASSRDRGHAYEQYV.

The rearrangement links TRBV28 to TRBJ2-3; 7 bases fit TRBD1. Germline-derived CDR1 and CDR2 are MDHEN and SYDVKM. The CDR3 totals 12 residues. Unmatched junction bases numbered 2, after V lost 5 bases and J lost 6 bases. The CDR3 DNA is TGTGCCAGCAGTCTGACAGGGGATACGCAGTATTTT. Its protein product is CASSLTGDTQYF.

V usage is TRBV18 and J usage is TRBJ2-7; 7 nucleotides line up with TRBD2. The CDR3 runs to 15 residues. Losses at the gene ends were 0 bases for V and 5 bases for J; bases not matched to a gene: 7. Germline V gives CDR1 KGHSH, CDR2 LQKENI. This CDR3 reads CASSPPSGRVDEQYF. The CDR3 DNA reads TGTGCCAGCTCACCACCGTCGGGGAGGGTGGACGAGCAGTACTTC.